Each of the 19 T cell receptor beta chains below was sequenced from the same sample in a study of T cell repertoires in cytomegalovirus infection. TCRdb called the reads again in MiXCR, with one record for every CDR3 protein. The sample shows approximately 240,000 distinct CDR3 sequences, roughly an eighth of them seen only once. The sequenced sample was PBMCs. These receptors were collected from a human donor in good health (CMV status not recorded). Some clones in this sample may be carry-over from other donors' samples.

The chain joins TRBV29-1 to TRBJ2-5; D is perhaps TRBD2 (6 bases). V was trimmed by 4 bases and J by 5 bases, leaving 14 bases between them. The CDR3 is made up of 13 amino acids. CDR1 is SQVTM, CDR2 ANQGSEA, per germline. The CDR3 sequence: CSVGEDGGETQYF. The CDR3 nucleotides are TGCAGCGTTGGAGAGGACGGAGGGGAGACCCAGTACTTC.

This chain connects TRBV29-1 to TRBJ1-2, with D possibly being TRBD1 (5 bases). CDR1 is SQVTM, CDR2 ANQGSEA, per germline. Trimming shortened V by 7 bases and J by 7 bases, and 19 bases separated the two germline ends. This CDR3 comprises 13 residues. The CDR3 reads CSASTRGYGGYTF. The CDR3 region has the DNA TGCAGCGCCTCGACCCGGGGGTACGGTGGCTACACCTTC. Full variable domain (outside the CDR3, taken from reference TRBV29-1 and TRBJ1-2): SAVISQKPSRDICQRGTSLTIQCQVDSQVTMMFWYRQQPGQSLTLIATANQGSEATYESGFVIDKFPISRPNLTFSTLTVSNMSPEDSSIYLCSASTRGYGGYTFGSGTRLTVV.

This clonotype has ten or more counts. The chain uses TRBV7-2 and TRBJ1-5; 9 bases are shared with TRBD1. After removal of 1 base from V and 5 bases from J, the junction contained 3 bases not matched to a gene. Per germline, CDR1 SGHTA and CDR2 FQGNSA. The CDR3 spans 15 residues. In DNA, the CDR3 is TGTGCCAGCAGCTTAGGGACAGGGGTACATCAGCCCCAGCATTTT. As protein: CASSLGTGVHQPQHF.

CDR3 amino acids: CASSKQRENTEAFF. In DNA, the CDR3 is TGTGCCAGCAGTAAACAGCGGGAGAACACTGAAGCTTTCTTT. The chain has TRBV6-5 and TRBJ1-1; D is undetermined. V was clipped by 5 bases and J by 1 base, with 11 bases between them. The length of the CDR3 is 14 residues. Germline assignment: CDR1 MNHEY and CDR2 SVGAGI.

This clonotype was seen at least ten times. The rearrangement joins TRBV7-9 to TRBJ1-1, with D possibly TRBD1 on 5 matching bases. This CDR3 is 12 amino acids long. CDR1 and CDR2 (germline): SEHNR, FQNEAQ (reference sequence). V was clipped by 4 bases and J by 7 bases, with 10 bases between them. CDR3 DNA sequence: TGTGCCAGCAGCTCCGGGACGGGTGAAGCTTTCTTT. It encodes CASSSGTGEAFF.

This clonotype showed up just a few times. The V gene is TRBV5-6, the J gene TRBJ1-1; D gene unclear. CDR1 and CDR2 from the germline V gene are SGHDT and YYEEEE. V was cut by 2 bases and J by 5 bases, with 13 bases left in between. The CDR3 spans 14 residues. DNA of the CDR3: TGTGCCAGCAGCTTTGGTCATGAAGGGACTGAAGCTTTCTTT. Its translation is CASSFGHEGTEAFF.

This clonotype has ten or more counts. J is TRBJ1-6 and V is TRBV7-2; 10 bases map to TRBD1. The CDR3 runs 14 residues. Germline-derived CDR1 and CDR2 are SGHTA and FQGNSA. V shed 4 bases and J 9 bases; nucleotides not matched to a gene: 3. CDR3 protein: CASSSGQGGSPLHF. DNA of the CDR3: TGTGCCAGCAGCTCCGGACAGGGGGGTTCACCCCTCCACTTT.

This clonotype appeared a few times. The chain couples TRBV20-1 to TRBJ2-7; 10 bases line up with TRBD2. The germline gives CDR1 DFQATT, CDR2 SNEGSKA (reference sequence). With 6 bases clipped from V and 4 bases from J, the junction kept 6 bases outside the gene matches. This CDR3 contains 13 residues. In DNA, the CDR3 is TGCAGTGCACTAAGCGGGAGGGAGTACGAGCAGTACTTC. This translates into CSALSGREYEQYF.

About this clonotype: The junction departs from the called germline gene at one end, perhaps through a read error. The J gene is TRBJ2-1, the V gene TRBV6-2 or TRBV6-3; 12 bases fit TRBD2. The CDR3 totals 17 residues. In germline, CDR1 is MNHEY, CDR2 SVGEGT. CDR3 sequence (DNA): TGTGCCAGCAGTTACCTGACTAGCGGGAGCTCCTACAATGAGCAGTTGTTC. It translates to CASSYLTSGSSYNEQLF.

This clonotype was picked up a small number of times. The V call is TRBV3-1, the J call TRBJ1-3; TRBD1 matches 9 bases. Per germline, CDR1 LGHDT and CDR2 YNNKEL (reference sequence). The CDR3 is 15 amino acids. J was trimmed by 4 bases and V by 0 bases; bases with no gene match: 1. The CDR3 region has the DNA TGTGCCAGCAGCCAAGAAGGGACAGGGGGAAACACCATATATTTT. This gives the protein CASSQEGTGGNTIYF.

This rearrangement joins TRBV19 to TRBJ2-7; 8 nucleotides align to TRBD2. The CDR3 is 14 amino acids. In germline, CDR1 is LNHDA, CDR2 SQIVND (reference sequence). V dropped 5 bases and J dropped 3; count of bases not matched to a gene: 6. CDR3 sequence (DNA): TGTGCCAGTAGTTCTGCGGGGGGAGGCTACGAGCAGTACTTC. Protein: CASSSAGGGYEQYF.

This sequence joins TRBV20-1 and TRBJ1-5; D possibly corresponds to TRBD1 (6 bases). V dropped 4 bases and J dropped 5 bases, with 12 bases sitting between them. CDR3 length equals 13 residues. Germline-derived CDR1 and CDR2 are DFQATT and SNEGSKA (reference sequence). The DNA for the CDR3 is TGCAGTGCTAACGGGGGGCTGGATCAGCCCCAGCATTTT. Translating gives CSANGGLDQPQHF.

The J gene is TRBJ2-6, the V gene TRBV7-9, with D unresolved. The germline V gene has CDR1 SEHNR and CDR2 FQNEAQ (reference sequence). The CDR3 spans 15 residues. V was cut by 5 bases and J by 4 bases, with 12 bases left in between. The CDR3 region is CASSLIRSGANVLTF. In DNA, the CDR3 is TGTGCCAGCAGCCTGATAAGGTCAGGGGCCAACGTCCTGACTTTC.

This clonotype was recorded many times. The chain combines TRBV11-2 with TRBJ2-5, with 14 bases identical to TRBD2. The CDR3 is 19 residues long. Germline loops: CDR1 SGHAT, CDR2 FQNNGV. J gave up 1 base and V 6 bases, and 13 bases lay outside the gene matches. CDR3 in amino acids: CASSRVLGLAGGLQETQYF. CDR3 nucleotide sequence: TGTGCCAGCAGTCGAGTCCTCGGACTAGCGGGGGGACTCCAAGAGACCCAGTACTTC.

The chain couples TRBV19 to TRBJ2-1, with TRBD1 matching 8 bases. The germline CDR1 and CDR2 sequences are LNHDA and SQIVND (reference sequence). V dropped 4 bases and J dropped 7; count of bases not matched to a gene: 3. The CDR3 contains 13 residues. CDR3 loop: CASSRQGQNEQFF. The CDR3, as DNA: TGTGCCAGTAGTAGACAGGGGCAGAATGAGCAGTTCTTC.

This clonotype occurred many times. The J gene is TRBJ1-6, the V gene TRBV28; perhaps TRBD1 as D (5 bases). The V gene's germline CDR1 is MDHEN and CDR2 SYDVKM. This CDR3 has 13 amino acids. Deletions cut 3 bases from V and 10 bases from J, with 10 bases between. The chain's CDR3 is CASSFRDRSPLHF. CDR3 bases: TGTGCCAGCAGTTTCAGGGATCGGTCACCCCTCCACTTT.

Concerning this clonotype itself: At one end the junction does not follow the germline gene, possibly because of a read error. V and J are TRBV18 and TRBJ1-2; tentatively, D is TRBD1 (5 bases). This CDR3 spans 13 amino acids. Per the germline V gene, CDR1 is KGHSH and CDR2 is LQKENI. CDR3 amino acids: CTSSPDRNYGYTF. The CDR3 coding sequence is TGTACCAGCTCACCAGACAGAAACTATGGCTACACCTTC. Supplemented by reference TRBV18 and TRBJ1-2, the full variable domain reads NAGVMQNPRHLVRRRGQEARLRCSPMKGHSHVYWYRQLPEEGLKFMVYLQKENIIDESGMPKERFSAEFPKEGPSILRIQQVVRGDSAAYFCTSSPDRNYGYTFGSGTRLTVV.

As for this clonotype: A single base separates this from a much larger clone, so it may be a read error. The CDR3 nucleotides are TGTGCCAGCAGCTCCCCTGGCGTGAGCAATGAGCAGTGCTTC. This codes for CASSSPGVSNEQCF. This sequence joins TRBV7-2 and TRBJ2-1, with D hard to call. CDR3 size: 14 residues. Germline CDR1 and CDR2: SGHTA and FQGNSA.

The V gene is TRBV24-1, the J gene TRBJ2-2, with 8 bases lining up with TRBD1. The V segment lost 6 bases and the J segment 1 base; nucleotides outside the gene matches: 6. The CDR3 covers 16 residues. Per germline, CDR1 KGHDR and CDR2 SFDVKD. CDR3 protein: CATSTAGTGNTGELFF. Written as DNA, the CDR3 is TGTGCCACCAGTACCGCCGGGACAGGGAACACCGGGGAGCTGTTTTTT.